The T cell receptor (beta chain) described here comes from a study of shared clonotypes between healthy human individuals. Overall study results and limits: Naive subsets generally exceeded memory subsets in estimated richness. Clonotypes that were shared across a few donors made up roughly 5% of naive CD4 clonotypes. Sequencing of the sorted subsets was shown by rarefaction to be incomplete despite large depth.

Points on this clone: No antigen is known for it.

Repertoires were generated with immunoSEQ multiplex PCR, while TCRdb's copy carries only in-frame clones and drops some. This table holds tens of thousands of clones, 60% to 80% found once. The specimen sequenced was memory CD8+ T cells sorted from blood. Subset indicated: CD45RO+ cells pooled with CCR7-negative TemRA cells. The clonotype was recovered from a man aged 30 to 45 in good health.

The CDR3 nucleotides read TGCAGCGGTTCATCCCCTGAGCCCTATACGCAGTATTTT. This gives the protein CSGSSPEPYTQYF. The chain carries TRBV29-1 and TRBJ2-3, with D hard to call. CDR3 length equals 13 residues. Germline V gives CDR1 SQVTM, CDR2 ANQGSEA. V was trimmed by 7 bases and J by 7 bases, leaving 18 bases between them.